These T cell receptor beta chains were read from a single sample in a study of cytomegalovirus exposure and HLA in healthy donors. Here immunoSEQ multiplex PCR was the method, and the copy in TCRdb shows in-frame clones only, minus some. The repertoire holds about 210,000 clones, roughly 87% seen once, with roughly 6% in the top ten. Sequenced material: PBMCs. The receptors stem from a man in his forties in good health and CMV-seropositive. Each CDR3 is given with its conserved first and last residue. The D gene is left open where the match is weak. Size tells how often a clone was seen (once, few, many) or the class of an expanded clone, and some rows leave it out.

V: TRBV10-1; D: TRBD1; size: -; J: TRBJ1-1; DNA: TGCGCCAGCAGTACAGGGGCGAACACTGAAGCTTTCTTT; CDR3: CASSTGANTEAFF
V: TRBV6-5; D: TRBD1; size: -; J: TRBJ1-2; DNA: TGTGCCAGCAGTTACGAACCAGGGGGACATAACTATGGCTACACCTTC; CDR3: CASSYEPGGHNYGYTF
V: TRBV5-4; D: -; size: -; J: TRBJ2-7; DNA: TGTGCCAGCAGTAGACAAGGGACTGGCTCCTACGAGCAGTACTTC; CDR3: CASSRQGTGSYEQYF
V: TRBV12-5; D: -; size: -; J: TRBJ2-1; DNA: TGTGCTAGTGGTTTGGTCGATGAGCAGTTCTTC; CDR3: CASGLVDEQFF
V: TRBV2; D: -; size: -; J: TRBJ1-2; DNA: TGTGCCAGCAGAGATAGGACAGCTTATACTTTCGGCTACACCTTC; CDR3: CASRDRTAYTFGYTF
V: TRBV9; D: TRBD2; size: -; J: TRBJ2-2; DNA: TGTGCCAGCAGCGTAGTAACGGGAGGGGGGGAGCTGTTTTTT; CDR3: CASSVVTGGGELFF
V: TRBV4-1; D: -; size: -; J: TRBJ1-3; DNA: TGCGCCAGCAGCTACGAGGGAGGGCAGTCTGGAAACACCATATATTTT; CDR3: CASSYEGGQSGNTIYF
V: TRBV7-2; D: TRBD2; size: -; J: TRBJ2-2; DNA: TGTGCCAGCAGCTTTCCCCCTAGCGGGAGGAGGGCCGGGGAGCTGTTTTTT; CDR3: CASSFPPSGRRAGELFF
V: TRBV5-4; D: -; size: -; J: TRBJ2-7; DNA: TGTGCCAGCAGCCCTGGGTTGATGGAGACAGTTGAGCAGTACTTC; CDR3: CASSPGLMETVEQYF
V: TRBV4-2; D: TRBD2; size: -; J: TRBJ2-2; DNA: TGTGCCAGCAGCCATCCGACTAGCGATAACACCGGGGAGCTGTTTTTT; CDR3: CASSHPTSDNTGELFF
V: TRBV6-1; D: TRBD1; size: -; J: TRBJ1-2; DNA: TGTGCCAGCAGTGAGCGAGGACAGGCATACTATGGCTACACCTTC; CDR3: CASSERGQAYYGYTF
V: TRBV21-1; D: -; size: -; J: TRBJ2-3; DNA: TGTGCCAGCAAGGCGGGCGGGAGTCTAACAGATACGCAGTATTTT; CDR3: CASKAGGSLTDTQYF
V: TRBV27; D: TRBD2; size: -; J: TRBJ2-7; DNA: TGTGCCAGCAGTTTAGCGGGAGGGGCCTACGAGCAGTACTTC; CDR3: CASSLAGGAYEQYF
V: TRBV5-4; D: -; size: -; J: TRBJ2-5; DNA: TGTGCCAGCAGTCAACAGGGGAGGTGGGAGACCCAGTACTTC; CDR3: CASSQQGRWETQYF
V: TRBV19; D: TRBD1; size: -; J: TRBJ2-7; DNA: TGTGCCAGTAGTCCGAGGGGGACAGCCTTTGAGCAGTACTTC; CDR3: CASSPRGTAFEQYF
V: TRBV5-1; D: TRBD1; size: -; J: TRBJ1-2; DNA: TGCGCCAGCAGTCATTATCCGGGACAGAACAACTATGGCTACACCTTC; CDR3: CASSHYPGQNNYGYTF
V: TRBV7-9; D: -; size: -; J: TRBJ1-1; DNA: TGTGCCAGCAGCTTAGGTAGTCTCGGAGGGGAAGCTTTCTTT; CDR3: CASSLGSLGGEAFF
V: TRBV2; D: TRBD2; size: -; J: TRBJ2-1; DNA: TGTGCCAGCAGTCCTGGGACTAGCGGGTCGTACAATGAGCAGTTCTTC; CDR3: CASSPGTSGSYNEQFF
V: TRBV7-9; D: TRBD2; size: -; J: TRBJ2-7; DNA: TGTGCCAGCAGCAACCGACTAGCGGGAGAGGGGAACGAGCAGTACTTC; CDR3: CASSNRLAGEGNEQYF
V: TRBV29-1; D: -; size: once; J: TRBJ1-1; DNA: TGCAGCGTTGAAGATCCCGGGGGAAAGATCACTGAAGCTTTCTTT; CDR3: CSVEDPGGKITEAFF
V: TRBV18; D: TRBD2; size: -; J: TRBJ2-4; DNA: TGTGCCAGCTCACCGCCGGGACTAGCGATAGGGACCAAAAACATTCAGTACTTC; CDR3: CASSPPGLAIGTKNIQYF
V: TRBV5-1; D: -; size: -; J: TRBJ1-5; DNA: TGCGCCAGCAGCTTGGTCCCAAATCAGCCCCAGCATTTT; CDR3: CASSLVPNQPQHF